These T cell receptor beta chains were read from a single sample in a study of technical replicates of blood from several donors. Profiled with immunoSEQ multiplex PCR; TCRdb holds only in-frame clones, not every one. The sample shows more than 65,000 clones, 96% of them seen only once. Specimen: T cells isolated from PBMCs. These receptor sequences come from a human donor in good health. The CDR3 runs from the conserved cysteine through the conserved F or W. A D gene is named only where the DNA matches it firmly. Only part of the rows carry a size: once, few, many, or a class if the clone is expanded.

clone size	CDR3 length	V gene	D gene	J gene	CDR3 DNA	CDR3 protein
-	12	TRBV29-1	-	TRBJ2-7	TGCAGCGTTAAGAGCAGGCCCTACGAGCAGTACTTC	CSVKSRPYEQYF
-	14	TRBV19	-	TRBJ1-1	TGTGCCAGTAGTAGAACTTTCATGAACACTGAAGCTTTCTTT	CASSRTFMNTEAFF
-	12	TRBV6-6	-	TRBJ2-2	TGTGCCAGCAGTGATGAGCTGGGGGAGCTGTTTTTT	CASSDELGELFF
-	15	TRBV5-4	TRBD2	TRBJ2-1	TGTGCCAGCAGCCGGGGACTAGCGTCCTACAATGAGCAGTTCTTC	CASSRGLASYNEQFF
-	17	TRBV28	-	TRBJ2-3	TGTGCCAGCACCCCTTTGGAGGCGGAGGGGAGGACAGATACGCAGTATTTT	CASTPLEAEGRTDTQYF
-	16	TRBV7-2	TRBD2	TRBJ2-3	TGTGCCAGCAGCCTTAGACTAGCGGGAGGGACAGATACGCAGTATTTT	CASSLRLAGGTDTQYF
-	15	TRBV18	-	TRBJ2-5	TGTGCCAGCTCACCTCTAGGGCCCCAGGGGGAGACCCAGTACTTC	CASSPLGPQGETQYF
-	16	TRBV27	TRBD2	TRBJ2-5	TGTGCCAGCAGTTTATGGGCTAGCGGGAACCAAGAGACCCAGTACTTC	CASSLWASGNQETQYF
-	12	TRBV6-5	-	TRBJ1-2	TGTGCCAGCAGCTCATATGAGTATGGCTACACCTTC	CASSSYEYGYTF
-	14	TRBV7-8	-	TRBJ2-7	TGTGCCAGCAGCCATACCCAGTTCAGGATCGAGCAGTACTTC	CASSHTQFRIEQYF
once	12	TRBV9	-	TRBJ2-7	TGTGCCAGCAGCAAGCGACTTGACGAGCAGTACTTC	CASSKRLDEQYF
-	11	TRBV2	-	TRBJ1-1	TGTGCCAGCAGTGACCAGACTGAAGCTTTCTTT	CASSDQTEAFF
-	17	TRBV4-3	TRBD2	TRBJ2-1	TGCGCCAGCAGCCGATTAGGACTAGCCAAAGCCGAGGATGAGCAGTTCTTC	CASSRLGLAKAEDEQFF
-	14	TRBV19	TRBD1	TRBJ1-5	TGTGCCAGTAGTACCGGGACAGGGAATCAGCCCCAGCATTTT	CASSTGTGNQPQHF
-	15	TRBV7-2	TRBD2	TRBJ2-3	TGTGTCAGCAGCTTAACTAGCGGGGGCACAGATACGCAGTATTTT	CVSSLTSGGTDTQYF
-	14	TRBV30	TRBD1	TRBJ1-4	TGTGCCTGGAGTCCTCACTCCAGGGGGGAAAAACTGTTTTTT	CAWSPHSRGEKLFF
-	14	TRBV4-1	-	TRBJ1-1	TGCGCCAGCAGCCAAGAACAGCAGAACACTGAAGCTTTCTTT	CASSQEQQNTEAFF
-	14	TRBV5-6	-	TRBJ2-5	TGTGCCAGCAGCTTGACCGGGACACAAGAGACCCAGTACTTC	CASSLTGTQETQYF
-	13	TRBV5-1	TRBD2	TRBJ2-5	TGCGCCAGCAGCTGGACTAGTCAAGAGACCCAGTACTTC	CASSWTSQETQYF
-	12	TRBV5-1	-	TRBJ2-7	TGCGCCTCTCGGGGGGCTACCTACGAGCAGTACTTC	CASRGATYEQYF
-	16	TRBV7-2	-	TRBJ2-2	TGTGCCAGCAGCCCATCCCCATCACAGTATGCCGGGGAGCTGTTTTTT	CASSPSPSQYAGELFF
-	12	TRBV6-6	-	TRBJ2-2	TGTGCCGGAGGATTAAACACCGGGGAGCTGTTTTTT	CAGGLNTGELFF
-	15	TRBV7-8	-	TRBJ1-3	TGTGCCAGCAGCTTAGGGGCCTGGGTTGGAAACACCATATATTTT	CASSLGAWVGNTIYF
-	16	TRBV11-3	TRBD1	TRBJ2-1	TGTGCCAGCAGCTTAGCGGGACAGGGGACCTACAATGAGCAGTTCTTC	CASSLAGQGTYNEQFF
-	18	TRBV19	-	TRBJ2-3	TGTGCCAGTAGTATAGATCTAGGAGGGATCGGGTACACAGATACGCAGTATTTT	CASSIDLGGIGYTDTQYF
once	14	TRBV7-2	-	TRBJ2-5	TGTGCCAGCAGCTTAGAACTAGGACAAGAGACCCAGTACTTC	CASSLELGQETQYF
-	11	TRBV10-1	-	TRBJ1-1	TGCGCCACCTCAGGTAACACTGAAGCTTTCTTT	CATSGNTEAFF
-	20	TRBV15	TRBD2	TRBJ2-3	TGTGCCACCAGCAGAGTAGGAGCGGGGGACATCCTATCTAGCACAGATACGCAGTATTTT	CATSRVGAGDILSSTDTQYF
-	14	TRBV6-5	-	TRBJ2-2	TGTGCCAGCACTAGAATTGACAACACCGGGGAGCTGTTTTTT	CASTRIDNTGELFF
-	15	TRBV4-1	-	TRBJ1-2	TGCGCCAGCAGCCAAGATCACCCTGGGCCGGGGGGCTACACCTTC	CASSQDHPGPGGYTF
-	12	TRBV2	-	TRBJ2-1	TGTGCCAGCAAGCGCTCCTACAATGAGCAGTTCTTC	CASKRSYNEQFF
once	15	TRBV9	TRBD2	TRBJ2-7	TGTGCCAGCAGCATAGCGGGAGGGTTATTCTACGAGCAGTACTTC	CASSIAGGLFYEQYF
once	17	TRBV5-4	TRBD2	TRBJ2-2	TGTGCCAGCAGCTTGGCCGGGACTAGCGGGAGAAACGGGGAGCTGTTTTTT	CASSLAGTSGRNGELFF
-	11	TRBV5-4	-	TRBJ2-1	TGTGCCAGCAGCGAGGGCTATGAGCAGTTCTTC	CASSEGYEQFF
-	14	TRBV15	-	TRBJ1-5	TGTGCCACCAGCAGATACAGGGAGGGACAGCCCCAGCATTTT	CATSRYREGQPQHF
once	18	TRBV5-4	-	TRBJ2-3	TGTGCCAGCAGCTTGTTACCGTTCGGCGGCCCGAGCACAGATACGCAGTATTTT	CASSLLPFGGPSTDTQYF
-	17	TRBV7-3	-	TRBJ2-3	TGTGCCAGCAGCTCTCCTATGGGAGCGGGTGCCACAGATACGCAGTATTTT	CASSSPMGAGATDTQYF
-	18	TRBV11-2	TRBD1	TRBJ2-5	TGTGCCAGCAGCCTTGGGGTTCCGGGACAGGGGACGGGGGAGACCCAGTACTTC	CASSLGVPGQGTGETQYF
-	14	TRBV28	-	TRBJ2-4	TGTGCCAGCAGTTTAACGGGATCCAAAAACATTCAGTACTTC	CASSLTGSKNIQYF